This T cell receptor beta chain was captured in a study of regulatory T cells in long-lasting Graves disease. The time point here: newly diagnosed GD, antithyroid drugs for less than 3 months. The TCR library was made from RNA that had been extracted from PBMCs in TRIzol. Relying on iRepertoire HTBI primers and Arm-PCR of CDR3 regions, the team built TCR beta libraries. One entry per CDR3 protein results from TCRdb running MiXCR on the multiplex PCR reads. The table has about 350,000 distinct CDR3 sequences, roughly a sixth seen once. A few counts support this clonotype. This CDR3 spans 14 amino acids. CDR1 is DFQATT, CDR2 SNEGSKA, per germline (reference sequence). After removal of 5 bases from V and 7 bases from J, the junction contained 13 bases not matched to a gene. Another study also made use of these data, one on T cells in Graves' hyperthyroidism and ophthalmopathy. From that study: The patients, who ranged from 18 to 65 in age, presented with newly diagnosed hyperthyroidism lasting under 2 months.

The input for sequencing was peripheral blood mononuclear cells (PBMCs), taken at new diagnosis, from a patient treated with antithyroid drugs. The rearrangement joins TRBV20-1 to TRBJ1-1, with 7 bases identical to TRBD1. This clonotype was sampled from a man aged 35 to 55 with Graves disease. The CDR3 sequence is CSAGQPGQNFEAFF. In DNA form, the CDR3 reads TGCAGTGCTGGCCAACCGGGACAGAATTTTGAAGCTTTCTTT.